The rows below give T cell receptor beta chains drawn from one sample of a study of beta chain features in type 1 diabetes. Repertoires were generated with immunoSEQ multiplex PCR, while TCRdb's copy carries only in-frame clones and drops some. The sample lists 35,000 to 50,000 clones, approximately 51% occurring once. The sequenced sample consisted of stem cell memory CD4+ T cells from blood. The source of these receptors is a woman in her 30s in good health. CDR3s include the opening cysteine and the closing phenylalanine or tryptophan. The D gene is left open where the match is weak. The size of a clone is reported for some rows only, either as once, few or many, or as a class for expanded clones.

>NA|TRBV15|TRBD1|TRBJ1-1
CATSREGVQGRTEAFF
TGTGCCACCAGCAGAGAGGGGGTACAGGGGCGGACTGAAGCTTTCTTT
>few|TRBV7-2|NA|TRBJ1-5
CASSLGARGGQPQHF
TGTGCCAGCAGCTTAGGGGCTCGGGGAGGGCAGCCCCAGCATTTT
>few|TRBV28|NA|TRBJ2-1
CASSQGTYNEQFF
TGTGCCAGCAGTCAGGGTACCTACAATGAGCAGTTCTTC
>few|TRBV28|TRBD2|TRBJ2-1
CASSFPSGVVNEQFF
TGTGCCAGCAGTTTCCCTAGCGGAGTGGTCAATGAGCAGTTCTTC
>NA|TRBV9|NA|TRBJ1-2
CASSVAQGGGYTF
TGTGCCAGCAGCGTAGCACAGGGTGGTGGCTACACCTTC
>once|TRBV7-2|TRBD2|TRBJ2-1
CASSRIGTSSSEQFF
TGTGCCAGCAGCCGGATCGGGACTAGCTCGAGTGAGCAGTTCTTC
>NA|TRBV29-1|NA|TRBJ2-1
CSAYQGQRNNEQFF
TGCAGCGCCTATCAAGGACAGAGAAACAATGAGCAGTTCTTC
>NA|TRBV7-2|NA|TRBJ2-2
CASSLGGLSTGELFF
TGTGCCAGCAGCTTAGGGGGGCTCTCGACCGGGGAGCTGTTTTTT
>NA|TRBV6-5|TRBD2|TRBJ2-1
CASSRSSGSYNEQFF
TGTGCCAGCAGCCGATCTAGCGGGAGCTACAATGAGCAGTTCTTC
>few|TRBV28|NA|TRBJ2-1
CASSSPGREQFF
TGTGCCAGCAGTTCTCCGGGTCGTGAGCAGTTCTTC
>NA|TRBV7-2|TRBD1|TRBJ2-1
CASSLQGDGEQFF
TGTGCCAGCAGCCTACAGGGGGATGGTGAGCAGTTCTTC
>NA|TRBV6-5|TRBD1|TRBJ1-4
CASSYLGTGKEKLFF
TGTGCCAGCAGTTATTTAGGGACAGGAAAAGAAAAACTGTTTTTT
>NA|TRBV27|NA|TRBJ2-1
CASSSPPRGNEQFF
TGTGCCAGCAGTTCACCCCCCAGGGGCAATGAGCAGTTCTTC
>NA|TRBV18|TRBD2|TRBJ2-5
CASSRETSGSAETQYF
TGTGCCAGCTCACGCGAGACTAGCGGGAGTGCAGAGACCCAGTACTTC
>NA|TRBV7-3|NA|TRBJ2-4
CASSLRLLRGDIQYF
TGTGCCAGCAGCTTACGTCTCCTCCGTGGAGACATTCAGTACTTC
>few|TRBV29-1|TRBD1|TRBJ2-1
CSVQKAQQGVEQFF
TGCAGCGTCCAAAAGGCCCAACAGGGGGTTGAGCAGTTCTTC
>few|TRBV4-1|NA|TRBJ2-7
CASSQDNSPRGAYEQYF
TGCGCCAGCAGCCAAGATAACTCGCCTAGAGGAGCCTACGAGCAGTACTTC
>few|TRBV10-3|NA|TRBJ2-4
CAISDPGLAKNIQYF
TGTGCCATCAGTGACCCGGGACTAGCCAAAAACATTCAGTACTTC
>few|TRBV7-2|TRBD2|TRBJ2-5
CASSHSWAGVQETQYF
TGTGCCAGCAGCCATAGTTGGGCGGGAGTACAGGAGACCCAGTACTTC
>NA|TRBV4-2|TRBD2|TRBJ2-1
CASSQDSGSYNEQFF
TGTGCCAGCAGCCAAGACAGCGGGAGCTACAATGAGCAGTTCTTC
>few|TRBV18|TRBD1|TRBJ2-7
CASSRTGSPSYEQYF
TGTGCCAGCTCACGGACAGGTTCACCCTCCTACGAGCAGTACTTC
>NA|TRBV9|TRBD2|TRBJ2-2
CASSVAPGTSGPGELFF
TGTGCCAGCAGCGTAGCCCCGGGGACTAGCGGACCCGGGGAGCTGTTTTTT
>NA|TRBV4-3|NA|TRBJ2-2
CASSPRVLGTGELFF
TGCGCCAGCAGCCCCCGGGTGTTGGGCACCGGGGAGCTGTTTTTT
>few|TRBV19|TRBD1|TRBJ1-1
CASTITQGGVEAFF
TGTGCCAGTACCATCACACAGGGGGGGGTTGAAGCTTTCTTT
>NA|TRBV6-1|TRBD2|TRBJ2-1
CASRSSGTSYNEQFF
TGTGCCAGCAGATCTAGCGGGACCTCCTACAATGAGCAGTTCTTC
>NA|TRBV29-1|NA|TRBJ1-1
CSVSRSNTEAFF
TGCAGCGTTTCCAGGTCCAACACTGAAGCTTTCTTT
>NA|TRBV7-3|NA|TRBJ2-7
CASRNGRDLYEQYF
TGTGCCAGCAGGAACGGGCGGGACCTCTACGAGCAGTACTTC
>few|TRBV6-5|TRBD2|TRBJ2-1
CASSEGLGFSEQFF
TGTGCCAGCAGCGAGGGACTAGGGTTCAGTGAGCAGTTCTTC
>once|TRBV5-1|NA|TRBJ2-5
CASSPGSSQETQYF
TGCGCCAGCAGCCCGGGATCCAGCCAAGAGACCCAGTACTTC
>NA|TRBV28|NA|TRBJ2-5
CASRKTGRETQYF
TGTGCCAGCAGAAAGACAGGTCGAGAGACCCAGTACTTC
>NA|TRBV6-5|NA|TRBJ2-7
CASSSAAVYEQYF
TGTGCCAGCAGCTCGGCGGCGGTCTACGAGCAGTACTTC
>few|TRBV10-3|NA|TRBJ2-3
CAISSGAALSTDTQYF
TGTGCCATCAGCAGTGGGGCAGCGCTTAGCACAGATACGCAGTATTTT